This T cell receptor (beta chain) was documented in a study of T cells after yellow fever vaccination. Study-wide background: SMART-Seq v4 Ultra Low Input handled preparation of low-cell-number fractions. Study results and caveats: Peaking on day 5 versus 15, the secondary response was faster but weaker. Booster samples showed a return of most primary-vaccination clones (about 97% CD4, approximately 85% CD8).

The CDR3 runs 17 residues. Germline V CDR1 and CDR2: MNHEY, SMNVEV (reference sequence). Trimming took 4 bases from V and 7 from J, leaving 22 bases between them. By 5'RACE template switching, TCR cDNA was produced, with a universal primer site and UMIs added in the process. One entry per CDR3 protein, called by TCRdb with MiXCR from the 5' RACE reads. Of fewer than 350,000 distinct CDR3 sequences in the sample, approximately 4% were seen once. This clonotype was recorded at least ten times. The target antigen is unknown. The TCR originated in a man between 18 and 29 years old who received the YFV17D yellow fever vaccine. Source: PBMCs, taken 15 days after the yellow fever booster vaccination. The gene calls are TRBV27 and TRBJ2-2; possible D gene TRBD1, 6 bases. The CDR3 DNA reads as TGTGCCAGCAGTTCGCCGGAAACAGGGATGGGCGGCGGGGAGCTGTTTTTT. This translates into CASSSPETGMGGGELFF.